The T cell receptor (beta chain) described here comes from a study of blood T cell repertoires in COVID-19. Background on the study: The United States, Italy and Spain were the sources of the acute and convalescent COVID-19 samples. Sources were T cells, B-cell-depleted T cells, or PBMCs; the material itself was cDNA or gDNA.

CDR3 length: 11 residues. V was clipped by 4 bases and J by 4 bases, with 6 bases between them. Germline assignment: CDR1 SGHTS and CDR2 YDEGEE. Authors' data handling: Reference gene primer amplification gave estimated nucleated cell counts. Generated by immunoSEQ multiplex PCR, the TCRdb table keeps only in-frame clones and is missing some. V and J calls and clone size follow that table, whereas D and trimming were derived from the DNA. Of about 69,000 clones detected, over 75% appear once; the ten largest clones hold about 5.1%. Only one count was recorded for this clone. The rearrangement joins TRBV5-8 to TRBJ2-7; D call uncertain. Sequenced sample: peripheral blood. The sequence derives from a young woman with acute or convalescent COVID-19. The CDR3: CASSPVYEQYF. Here the CDR3 DNA reads TGTGCCAGCAGCCCGGTTTACGAGCAGTACTTC.